These 9 T cell receptor beta chains were all obtained from the same sample, sequenced in a study of T cells after yellow fever vaccination. TCRdb re-derived calls from the 5' RACE reads in MiXCR, one entry per CDR3 protein. The table includes more than 350,000 distinct CDR3 sequences, about 9.9% detected once. This material consisted of PBMCs, taken on the day of the first yellow fever vaccination. The receptor source for this set is a man aged 18 to 29 who received the YFV17D yellow fever vaccine.

J is TRBJ2-7 and V is TRBV5-6, with 8 bases fitting TRBD1. The V and J ends lost 1 base and 3 bases, in that order; junction bases with no gene match: 3. The CDR3 spans 14 residues. Germline assignment: CDR1 SGHDT and CDR2 YYEEEE. For the CDR3, the DNA is TGTGCCAGCAGCTTGCTGGGACAGGTCTACGAGCAGTACGTC. Protein product: CASSLLGQVYEQYV.

This clonotype appeared many times. The chain carries TRBV9 and TRBJ2-2, with 7 bases identical to TRBD2. V trimming: 0 bases; J trimming: 11 bases; junction bases outside the gene matches: 1. CDR1 SGDLS and CDR2 YYNGEE come from the germline V gene. This CDR3 spans 12 amino acids. In DNA form, the CDR3 reads TGTGCCAGCAGCGTAGCGGGGGGAGAGCTGTTTTTT. Encoded protein: CASSVAGGELFF.

This clonotype was found a few times. V is TRBV20-1 and J is TRBJ1-3; D unclear. There are 13 residues in the CDR3. The V gene's germline CDR1 is DFQATT and CDR2 SNEGSKA (reference sequence). Deletions cut 5 bases from V and 0 bases from J, with 8 bases between. The CDR3 DNA reads TGCAGTGCTCCCAGTAGCTCTGGAAACACCATATATTTT. This gives the protein CSAPSSSGNTIYF.

This clonotype appeared a few times. The genes are TRBV20-1 and TRBJ1-5, with 10 bases identical to TRBD1. The germline gives CDR1 DFQATT, CDR2 SNEGSKA (reference sequence). Losses at the gene ends were 0 bases for V and 6 bases for J; bases not matched to a gene: 11. This CDR3 spans 17 amino acids. Here the CDR3 DNA reads TGCAGTGCTAGAGATCATCTTTCGGGACAGGGGACTCAGCCCCAGCATTTT. Encoded protein: CSARDHLSGQGTQPQHF.

This clonotype was found many times. V gene TRBV25-1 combines with J gene TRBJ1-5; D is unresolved. The CDR3 has 13 amino acids. Germline assignment: CDR1 MGHDK and CDR2 SYGVNS. Trimming removed 4 bases at V and 3 bases at J, with 7 bases between. The CDR3 nucleotides are TGTGCCAGCAGTGCGGCAGCCAATCAGCCCCAGCATTTT. Translated, it gives CASSAAANQPQHF.

This clonotype was counted a few times. The rearrangement links TRBV7-8 to TRBJ1-2; TRBD1 might be the D (6 bases). The length of the CDR3 is 15 residues. V lost 5 bases to trimming and J lost 0 bases, with 13 bases between them. Germline assignment: CDR1 SGHVS and CDR2 FQNEAQ. The CDR3 nucleotides are TGTGCCAGCAGCCTCGGGGACACCACTAACTATGGCTACACCTTC. Its translation is CASSLGDTTNYGYTF. The full variable domain, rest sourced from reference TRBV7-8 and TRBJ1-2, is GAGVSQSPRYKVAKRGQDVALRCDPISGHVSLFWYQQALGQGPEFLTYFQNEAQLDKSGLPSDRFFAERPEGSVSTLKIQRTQQEDSAVYLCASSLGDTTNYGYTFGSGTRLTVV.

This clonotype occurred many times. This chain uses TRBV12-3 or TRBV12-4 with TRBJ2-2, with no clear D. Trimming removed 3 bases from V and 0 bases from J, with 14 bases in between. CDR3 length: 17 amino acids. In nucleotides, the CDR3 is TGTGCCAGCAGTTTTGTCCTCAACTACCCGAACACCGGGGAGCTGTTTTTT. This translates into CASSFVLNYPNTGELFF.

This clonotype was detected only a few times. V is TRBV3-1 and J is TRBJ1-5, with D unclear. The CDR3 has 14 residues. Germline lookup yields CDR1 LGHDT and CDR2 YNNKEL (reference sequence). V was clipped by 5 bases and J by 0 bases, with 8 bases between them. The CDR3 is CASSSLNSNQPQHF. The CDR3 DNA reads as TGTGCCAGCAGCTCATTGAATAGCAATCAGCCCCAGCATTTT.

In this sample, this clonotype turned up a few times. This chain uses TRBV18 with TRBJ2-5, with TRBD1 as a possible D gene (6 bases). This CDR3 is 14 amino acids long. Germline V CDR1 and CDR2: KGHSH, LQKENI. The V and J ends lost 1 base and 4 bases respectively, with 10 bases between them. CDR3 sequence: CASSPLGRGETQYF. The CDR3 DNA sequence: TGTGCCAGCTCACCACTTGGCAGGGGAGAGACCCAGTACTTC. The full variable domain, with the rest looked up from reference TRBV18 and TRBJ2-5, is NAGVMQNPRHLVRRRGQEARLRCSPMKGHSHVYWYRQLPEEGLKFMVYLQKENIIDESGMPKERFSAEFPKEGPSILRIQQVVRGDSAAYFCASSPLGRGETQYFGPGTRLLVL.